The 32 T cell receptor beta chains below all came from one sample that was sequenced in a study of cytotoxic CD8 clonotypes in ibrutinib-treated CLL. The data were produced by immunoSEQ multiplex PCR, yet TCRdb's version contains in-frame clones alone and is incomplete. The data hold some 300,000 clones, with around four fifths observed a single time. The sequences come from PBMCs, collected before ibrutinib treatment. The receptors were gathered from a human donor with chronic lymphocytic leukemia.

The sample holds many counts of this clone. The chain combines TRBV11-2 with TRBJ2-7; 10 bases agree with TRBD1. The CDR3 runs to 14 residues. Germline CDR1 SGHAT, CDR2 FQNNGV. Trimming removed 10 bases from V and 5 bases from J; junction bases left unmatched: 11. In DNA form, the CDR3 reads TGTGCCACCACCCTGACAGGGGGCCTCGACGAGCAGTACTTC. Its translation: CATTLTGGLDEQYF.

The chain carries TRBV6-5 and TRBJ1-1; possible D gene TRBD1, 5 bases. Germline values: CDR1 MNHEY, CDR2 SVGAGI. Trimming removed 10 bases from V and 5 bases from J, with 14 bases in between. The CDR3 runs 12 residues. CDR3 sequence reads: CATGTVGTEAFF. CDR3 coding DNA: TGTGCCACCGGGACTGTAGGGACTGAAGCTTTCTTT.

V and J are TRBV18 and TRBJ2-2, with a possible D match to TRBD1 (5 bases). CDR1 and CDR2 (germline): KGHSH, LQKENI. The CDR3 sequence is 15 residues long. V dropped 1 base and J dropped 4 bases, with 10 bases sitting between them. The chain's CDR3 is CASSPLLTGTGELFF. DNA for the CDR3: TGTGCCAGCTCACCACTACTAACAGGCACCGGGGAGCTGTTTTTT.

This clone was seen more than once but under ten times. The chain uses TRBV7-2 and TRBJ1-1; TRBD1 is a possible D gene (5 bases). The CDR3 length is 15 residues. Germline-derived CDR1 and CDR2 are SGHTA and FQGNSA. Trimming pared 0 bases from V and 5 bases from J, leaving 13 bases between. The CDR3 nucleotides are TGTGCCAGCAGCTTAGCCGGGGCCCTGAGGACTGAAGCTTTCTTT. This sequence encodes CASSLAGALRTEAFF.

V and J are TRBV30 and TRBJ2-5; tentatively, D is TRBD1 (5 bases). The V gene's germline CDR1 is GTSNPN and CDR2 SVGIG (reference sequence). Trimming pared 2 bases from V and 5 bases from J, leaving 21 bases between. The CDR3 runs 16 residues. The CDR3 is CAWSFDSLQGWETQYF. In DNA, the CDR3 is TGTGCCTGGAGTTTTGACAGTCTGCAGGGTTGGGAGACCCAGTACTTC.

The rearrangement joins TRBV10-3 to TRBJ2-2; D tentatively reads TRBD1 or TRBD2 (5 bases each). This CDR3 is built from 15 residues. The V end lost 4 bases, the J end lost 6 bases, and 15 bases lay between the germline ends. CDR1 ENHRY and CDR2 SYGVKD come from the germline V gene. CDR3 coding DNA: TGTGCCATCAGTGTGGAGGACACTGGGGCCGGGGAGCTGTTTTTT. Translated, it gives CAISVEDTGAGELFF.

The V gene is TRBV5-6, the J gene TRBJ1-4; weak D call: TRBD1 (5 bases). The germline V gene encodes CDR1 SGHDT and CDR2 YYEEEE. The CDR3 is 12 residues long. With 6 bases removed from V and 11 bases from J, the gap between germline ends came to 14 bases. The chain's CDR3 is CASTDSGGKLFF. DNA for the CDR3: TGTGCCAGCACCGACTCGGGGGGGAAACTGTTTTTT.

The rearrangement joins TRBV30 to TRBJ1-4, with D perhaps TRBD1 (6 bases). Germline V gene sequence: CDR1 GTSNPN, CDR2 SVGIG (reference sequence). The CDR3 loop spans 14 amino acids. V was pared by 0 bases and J by 7 bases, with 12 bases between. The CDR3 sequence is CAWSVGGGVEKLFF. CDR3 bases: TGTGCCTGGAGTGTAGGAGGGGGTGTTGAAAAACTGTTTTTT.

V gene TRBV7-6 combines with J gene TRBJ2-1, with TRBD2 matching over 15 bases. Unmatched junction bases numbered 9, after V lost 2 bases and J lost 4 bases. Germline CDR1 reads SGHVS; CDR2 reads FNYEAQ. This CDR3 has 19 amino acids. CDR3 amino acids: CASSLRGLAGGSGYNEQFF. The DNA of the CDR3 is TGTGCCAGCAGCTTACGGGGACTAGCGGGAGGCTCGGGATACAATGAGCAGTTCTTC.

V and J are TRBV5-4 and TRBJ1-2; a possible D gene is TRBD1 (5 bases). Per the germline V gene, CDR1 is SGHNT and CDR2 is YYREEE (reference sequence). This CDR3 is 14 amino acids long. Deletions cut 0 bases from V and 8 bases from J, with 14 bases between. CDR3 loop: CASSLVGGAFGYTF. The CDR3 bases are TGTGCCAGCAGCTTGGTTGGCGGGGCTTTCGGCTACACCTTC.

CDR3 in DNA: TGTGCCAGCAGGGGGACAGGGCCAAGGGGTGGCTACACCTTC. This codes for CASRGTGPRGGYTF. V and J are TRBV6-1 and TRBJ1-2; 9 nucleotides line up with TRBD1. This CDR3 is 14 amino acids long. Germline values: CDR1 MNHNS, CDR2 SASEGT. V lost 6 bases to trimming and J lost 7 bases; unmatched junction nucleotides: 9.

This clone has a handful of counts. The chain is built from TRBV29-1 and TRBJ1-2; D remains unclear. Trimming cost V 7 bases and J 7 bases, with 13 bases left between them. CDR1 is SQVTM, CDR2 ANQGSEA, per germline. CDR3 size: 11 residues. CDR3 nucleotides: TGCAGCGCCCGTCGAGGTTTTGGCTACACCTTC. It yields the protein CSARRGFGYTF.

The rearrangement links TRBV5-1 to TRBJ2-1, with a tentative D call TRBD2 (5 bases). V was trimmed by 0 bases and J by 3 bases, leaving 10 bases between them. This CDR3 comprises 15 residues. Germline CDR1 and CDR2: SGHRS and YFSETQ. The CDR3 nucleotides read TGCGCCAGCAGCTTGGAGGACTCCCGCTACAATGAGCAGTTCTTC. Translation gives CASSLEDSRYNEQFF.

The gene calls are TRBV30 and TRBJ1-2; 7 bases line up with TRBD1. V lost 2 bases, J lost 7 bases, and 7 bases stayed unmatched. Germline V gives CDR1 GTSNPN, CDR2 SVGIG (reference sequence). The CDR3 length is 13 residues. This CDR3 is CAWSRTGEGGYTF. In DNA form, the CDR3 reads TGTGCCTGGAGTCGGACAGGCGAGGGTGGCTACACCTTC.

The chain has TRBV29-1 and TRBJ2-2, with a possible D match to TRBD2 (5 bases). V lost 6 bases to trimming and J lost 7 bases, with 9 bases between them. The germline CDR1 and CDR2 sequences are SQVTM and ANQGSEA. There are 11 residues in the CDR3. CDR3 amino acids: CSVHRGGELFF. CDR3 nucleotides: TGCAGCGTACATCGGGGCGGGGAGCTGTTTTTT.

The chain employs TRBV7-9 and TRBJ1-2, with 9 bases lining up with TRBD1. Trimming took 5 bases from V and 3 from J; bases not matched to a gene: 4. The CDR3 is made up of 14 amino acids. Germline V gene sequence: CDR1 SEHNR, CDR2 FQNEAQ (reference sequence). The CDR3 DNA sequence: TGTGCCAGCAGCCTTACAGGGGGCGACTATGGCTACACCTTC. Amino acid sequence: CASSLTGGDYGYTF.

The chain carries TRBV4-3 and TRBJ2-1; D uncertain. The germline CDR1 and CDR2 sequences are LGHNA and YSLEER. V lost 1 base and J 1 base, leaving 8 bases between the germline ends. The CDR3 loop spans 15 amino acids. CDR3 protein: CASSQAWGSYNEQFF. CDR3 in DNA: TGCGCCAGCAGCCAAGCCTGGGGTTCCTACAATGAGCAGTTCTTC.

The V gene is TRBV5-5, the J gene TRBJ2-7; 7 nucleotides agree with TRBD1. V dropped 7 bases and J dropped 5; count of bases not matched to a gene: 3. CDR3 length equals 11 residues. CDR1 and CDR2 (germline): SGHKS, YYEKEE (reference sequence). The CDR3 DNA sequence: TGTGCCAGCCGAGGGGGCCACGAGCAGTACTTC. It translates to CASRGGHEQYF.

V and J are TRBV20-1 and TRBJ2-7; 9 positions match TRBD1. The CDR3 sequence is 11 residues long. Germline values: CDR1 DFQATT, CDR2 SNEGSKA (reference sequence). The CDR3 coding sequence is TGCAGGGTGGACAGGGGTTACGAGCAGTACTTC. Amino acids: CRVDRGYEQYF.

The J gene is TRBJ2-6, the V gene TRBV18; D is undetermined. Germline values: CDR1 KGHSH, CDR2 LQKENI. The CDR3 consists of 15 residues. The V end was cut by 5 bases, the J end by 2 bases, with 10 bases between. Written as DNA, the CDR3 is TGTGCCAGCTCAAAGGCAGAAGCTGGGGCCAACGTCCTGACTTTC. Translating it yields CASSKAEAGANVLTF.

The V gene is TRBV28, the J gene TRBJ2-3; D remains ambiguous. The CDR3 has 13 amino acids. CDR1 is MDHEN, CDR2 SYDVKM, per germline. Trimming shortened V by 7 bases and J by 5 bases, and 13 bases separated the two germline ends. The CDR3 here is CASNIGGGDTQYF. The CDR3 DNA reads as TGTGCCAGCAATATAGGTGGTGGAGATACGCAGTATTTT.

The CDR3 spells CASSLSPGQSTYEQYF. CDR3 coding DNA: TGTGCCAGCAGTTTATCCCCGGGACAGTCGACCTACGAGCAGTACTTC. The gene calls are TRBV28 and TRBJ2-7; 7 bases map to TRBD1. V was clipped by 1 base and J by 2 bases; unmatched bases: 8. Germline V CDR1 and CDR2: MDHEN, SYDVKM. CDR3 size: 16 residues.

The chain carries TRBV30 and TRBJ1-5, with no clear D. The CDR3 is 13 residues long. V was trimmed by 0 bases and J by 4 bases, leaving 7 bases between them. The germline CDR1 and CDR2 sequences are GTSNPN and SVGIG (reference sequence). This CDR3 reads CAWSVLGNQPQHF. For the CDR3, the DNA is TGTGCCTGGAGTGTACTTGGAAATCAGCCCCAGCATTTT.

The CDR3 DNA reads as TGTGCCAGCAGCCCCTACACGGTACGAGAGACCCAGTACTTC. Translating gives CASSPYTVRETQYF. The V call is TRBV7-6, the J call TRBJ2-5; the D is unclear. V gave up 5 bases and J gave up 4 bases, with 14 bases separating them. This CDR3 contains 14 residues. CDR1 is SGHVS and CDR2 is FNYEAQ in the germline V gene.

Here the CDR3 DNA reads TGCGCCAGCAGCCCGTTAGGGGGACAGGGGGCGCAAGGTAGGTCCTACAATGAGCAGTTCTTC. This encodes CASSPLGGQGAQGRSYNEQFF. V is TRBV5-1 and J is TRBJ2-1, with 12 bases matching TRBD1. Germline V gene sequence: CDR1 SGHRS, CDR2 YFSETQ. J gave up 1 base and V 4 bases, and 18 bases lay outside the gene matches. The CDR3 has 21 amino acids. Full variable domain (remainder filled in from reference TRBV5-1 and TRBJ2-1): KAGVTQTPRYLIKTRGQQVTLSCSPISGHRSVSWYQQTPGQGLQFLFEYFSETQRNKGNFPGRFSGRQFSNSRSEMNVSTLELGDSALYLCASSPLGGQGAQGRSYNEQFFGPGTRLTVL.

J is TRBJ2-4 and V is TRBV4-2; D uncertain. CDR1 and CDR2 from the germline V gene are LGHNA and YNFKEQ. Trimming stripped 5 bases from V and 0 bases from J, with 17 bases between. CDR3 size: 17 residues. CDR3 bases: TGTGCCAGCAGCACCCAAACCTCCCAAGGAGCCAAAAACATTCAGTACTTC. Encoded protein: CASSTQTSQGAKNIQYF.

The CDR3 spells CASSTRVTLSYNEQFF. The CDR3 DNA follows: TGTGCCAGCAGTACCAGGGTCACCCTTTCCTACAATGAGCAGTTCTTC. The genes are TRBV27 and TRBJ2-1; the D gene is possibly TRBD1 (5 bases). This CDR3 comprises 16 residues. Germline assignment: CDR1 MNHEY and CDR2 SMNVEV (reference sequence). Between the trimmed V and J ends, which lost 5 bases and 1 base, there was a span of 15 bases.

V is TRBV6-5 and J is TRBJ1-2; the D gene is possibly TRBD1 (6 bases). The V gene lost 0 bases and the J gene lost 1 base, with 6 bases spanning the gap. The CDR3 runs 14 residues. Germline lookup yields CDR1 MNHEY and CDR2 SVGAGI. As DNA, the CDR3 is TGTGCCAGCAGTTACTCACAGGGTAACTATGGCTACACCTTC. It yields the protein CASSYSQGNYGYTF.

V and J are TRBV5-6 and TRBJ2-2, with 10 bases matching TRBD2. The ends lost 0 bases at V and 0 bases at J; junction bases unmatched: 2. Germline V gives CDR1 SGHDT, CDR2 YYEEEE. This CDR3 region has 17 residues. In DNA, the CDR3 is TGTGCCAGCAGCTTGGTACTAGCGGGACCGAACACCGGGGAGCTGTTTTTT. Translation gives CASSLVLAGPNTGELFF.

This clone has only one observation. The chain uses TRBV6-6 and TRBJ1-2; D is possibly TRBD1 (6 bases). CDR3 length: 13 amino acids. CDR1 and CDR2 (germline): MNHNY, SVGAGI (reference sequence). The germline V and J ends were trimmed by 6 bases and 3 bases, with 11 bases remaining between them. CDR3 sequence (DNA): TGTGCCAGCAGAACAACAGGGCACTATGGCTACACCTTC. Translation gives CASRTTGHYGYTF.

This clone was picked up one time. The chain employs TRBV7-2 and TRBJ2-3; D uncertain. The V end was cut by 2 bases, the J end by 0 bases, with 12 bases between. This CDR3 region has 16 residues. CDR1 and CDR2 (germline): SGHTA, FQGNSA. CDR3 in amino acids: CASSLRRTASTDTQYF. The CDR3 coding sequence is TGTGCCAGCAGCTTACGGCGGACCGCTAGCACAGATACGCAGTATTTT.

The V gene is TRBV4-1, the J gene TRBJ2-7; D may be TRBD2 (5 bases). The CDR3 consists of 15 residues. The germline gives CDR1 MGHRA, CDR2 YSYEKL. V lost 3 bases and J 3 bases, leaving 15 bases between the germline ends. CDR3 sequence (DNA): TGCGCCAGCAGCCACGGTAGCGAGAGTTTCTACGAGCAGTACTTC. This sequence encodes CASSHGSESFYEQYF.